Listed below are T cell receptor beta chains from one sample, sequenced in a study of T cell repertoires in cytomegalovirus infection. TCRdb re-analysed the reads in MiXCR, keeping a single row per CDR3 protein. Of around 450,000 distinct CDR3 sequences in the sample, about 11% are singletons; the top ten hold roughly 10%. The sequencing sample was made of PBMCs. These receptors were obtained from a human donor in good health (CMV status not recorded). Some clones in this sample may be carry-over from other donors' samples. The CDR3 runs from the conserved cysteine through the conserved F or W. D genes are given only for firm matches. Clone size is stated in some rows and not others, as once, few, many or a class when expanded.

J gene | D gene | V gene | clone size | CDR3 protein | CDR3 DNA
TRBJ1-5 | - | TRBV2 | - | CASRETAGFSNQPQHF | TGTGCCAGCAGGGAGACGGCAGGGTTCAGCAATCAGCCCCAGCATTTT
TRBJ1-2 | - | TRBV7-2 | many | CASSPPNTYGYTF | TGTGCCAGCAGCCCTCCGAATACCTATGGCTACACCTTC
TRBJ2-1 | - | TRBV7-3 | many | CASSLIEGQEQFF | TGTGCCAGCAGCTTAATTGAGGGTCAGGAGCAGTTCTTC
TRBJ1-2 | TRBD1 | TRBV6-5 | - | CASSWDRQGDGYTF | TGTGCCAGCAGTTGGGACCGGCAGGGGGATGGCTACACCTTC
TRBJ2-1 | TRBD2 | TRBV6-1 | - | CASKITSGSYNEQFF | TGTGCCAGCAAGATCACTAGCGGGTCCTACAATGAGCAGTTCTTC
TRBJ2-7 | TRBD2 | TRBV6-1 | few | CASRGQGTSGRSF | TGTGCCAGCAGGGGCCAGGGGACTAGCGGGAGATCGTTC
TRBJ2-2 | TRBD2 | TRBV7-3 | many | CASSRTSGGASTGELFF | TGTGCCAGCAGCCGAACTAGCGGGGGGGCGAGCACCGGGGAGCTGTTTTTT
TRBJ1-4 | - | TRBV28 | many | CASVKGDLNEKLFF | TGTGCCAGCGTCAAAGGGGATCTTAATGAAAAACTGTTTTTT
TRBJ1-5 | - | TRBV12-3/TRBV12-4 | - | CASSLSLTGKNQPQHF | TGTGCCAGCAGTTTATCTCTGACAGGCAAAAATCAGCCCCAGCATTTT
TRBJ2-1 | TRBD2 | TRBV20-1 | - | CSIVPSGRGDEQFF | TGCAGTATCGTTCCTAGCGGGAGAGGGGATGAGCAGTTCTTC
TRBJ2-7 | - | TRBV6-2/TRBV6-3 | many | CASSYRDSKYEQYF | TGTGCCAGCAGTTACCGTGACAGTAAGTACGAGCAGTACTTC
TRBJ1-1 | - | TRBV3-1 | - | CASSLPMGGAFF | TGTGCCAGCAGCCTCCCCATGGGGGGAGCTTTCTTT
TRBJ2-3 | - | TRBV6-5 | many | CASSRAWALGGSTDTQYF | TGTGCCAGCAGCCGAGCTTGGGCGCTGGGGGGTAGCACAGATACGCAGTATTTT
TRBJ2-7 | TRBD2 | TRBV20-1 | few | CSAREGEAGPPYEQYF | TGCAGTGCTAGAGAGGGCGAAGCGGGACCACCATACGAGCAGTACTTC
TRBJ2-3 | - | TRBV9 | few | CASSRLASSFSDTQYF | TGTGCCAGCAGCCGCTTGGCTAGCTCTTTCTCAGATACGCAGTATTTT
TRBJ1-2 | - | TRBV12-5 | few | CASGLVPGGLYGYTF | TGTGCTAGTGGTTTGGTACCGGGCGGCCTCTATGGCTACACCTTC
TRBJ2-1 | TRBD2 | TRBV10-3 | - | CAISATPGLAGYYNEQFF | TGTGCCATCAGTGCCACTCCTGGTCTAGCGGGATACTACAATGAGCAGTTCTTC
TRBJ2-1 | - | TRBV29-1 | many | CSVADGDNEQFF | TGCAGCGTCGCGGACGGTGACAATGAGCAGTTCTTC
TRBJ1-1 | TRBD1 | TRBV7-9 | few | CASRSGDRGSEAFF | TGTGCCAGCAGGTCAGGGGACAGGGGATCTGAAGCTTTCTTT
TRBJ1-6 | - | TRBV20-1 | many | CSARDGAESSYNSPLHF | TGCAGTGCTAGAGATGGAGCCGAGAGCTCCTATAATTCACCCCTCCACTTT
TRBJ2-1 | TRBD2 | TRBV28 | many | CASSPPTSGMHNEQFF | TGTGCCAGCAGTCCTCCGACTAGCGGGATGCACAATGAGCAGTTCTTC
TRBJ1-5 | - | TRBV6-2/TRBV6-3 | - | CASSRGDGPQHF | TGTGCCAGCAGCCGGGGGGACGGGCCCCAGCATTTT
TRBJ2-2 | - | TRBV7-8 | many | CASSLGRFSNTGELFF | TGTGCCAGCAGCTTAGGTCGGTTTTCGAACACCGGGGAGCTGTTTTTT
TRBJ2-7 | - | TRBV15 | - | CATSRDVDYEQYF | TGTGCCACCAGCAGAGATGTCGACTACGAGCAGTACTTC
TRBJ2-1 | - | TRBV4-1 | many | CASSRVGENEQFF | TGCGCCAGCAGCCGGGTGGGGGAGAATGAGCAGTTCTTC
TRBJ2-3 | TRBD2 | TRBV19 | many | CASSRGTSSTDTQYF | TGTGCCAGTAGCAGAGGGACTAGCAGTACAGATACGCAGTATTTT
TRBJ1-2 | - | TRBV5-6 | many | CASSLGSAGAGGYTF | TGTGCCAGCAGCTTGGGCTCGGCAGGGGCAGGTGGCTACACCTTC
TRBJ2-2 | TRBD2 | TRBV20-1 | few | CSAGTSGNTGELFF | TGCAGTGCTGGGACTAGCGGAAACACCGGGGAGCTGTTTTTT
TRBJ1-3 | TRBD1 | TRBV9 | - | CASSDRDRPNTIYF | TGTGCCAGCAGCGACCGGGACAGGCCAAACACCATATATTTT
TRBJ2-3 | - | TRBV20-1 | many | CSARGRPTDTQYF | TGCAGTGCTAGGGGGAGACCCACAGATACGCAGTATTTT
TRBJ2-1 | TRBD2 | TRBV19 | - | CASSGTIYNEQFF | TGTGCCAGTTCCGGGACTATTTACAATGAGCAGTTCTTC
TRBJ2-5 | - | TRBV15 | many | CATSRQGGGETQYF | TGTGCCACCAGCAGACAGGGAGGGGGAGAGACCCAGTACTTC
TRBJ2-2 | TRBD2 | TRBV10-3 | - | CAISELPGGVTGELFF | TGTGCCATCAGTGAACTCCCCGGGGGGGTCACCGGGGAGCTGTTTTTT
TRBJ1-1 | - | TRBV5-6 | few | CASSLAGGVVGTEAFF | TGTGCCAGCAGCTTGGCCGGTGGGGTGGTTGGCACTGAAGCTTTCTTT
TRBJ1-2 | - | TRBV27 | many | CASIWGPEGGYTF | TGTGCCAGCATCTGGGGGCCAGAGGGAGGCTACACCTTC
TRBJ2-3 | TRBD1 | TRBV28 | many | CASSPDRGLEWIGTDTQYF | TGTGCCAGCAGTCCGGACAGGGGGCTTGAGTGGATCGGCACAGATACGCAGTATTTT
TRBJ2-1 | TRBD2 | TRBV19 | - | CASSTAGTSGRAPLFF | TGTGCCAGTAGTACCGCCGGGACTAGCGGGAGGGCCCCTTTGTTCTTC
TRBJ2-2 | - | TRBV11-2 | many | CASSHHGTLHTGELFF | TGTGCCAGCAGCCACCACGGGACACTACACACCGGGGAGCTGTTTTTT
TRBJ1-6 | - | TRBV27 | many | CASQGLGSPLHF | TGTGCCAGCCAGGGACTCGGTTCACCCCTCCACTTT
TRBJ2-3 | - | TRBV7-6 | many | CASTLGGRTDTQYF | TGTGCCAGCACCCTTGGGGGGCGCACAGATACGCAGTATTTT
TRBJ2-7 | - | TRBV5-1 | many | CASSLAGDNPEGEQYF | TGCGCCAGCAGCTTGGCCGGGGACAACCCTGAGGGCGAGCAGTACTTC
TRBJ2-4 | - | TRBV6-5 | - | CASSCAIQYF | TGTGCCAGCAGTTGCGCCATTCAGTACTTC
TRBJ2-1 | - | TRBV6-5 | many | CASSYGAGQYNEQFF | TGTGCCAGCAGTTACGGCGCGGGCCAATACAATGAGCAGTTCTTC
TRBJ2-5 | TRBD2 | TRBV20-1 | - | CSARPGGETQYF | TGCAGTGCTAGACCGGGGGGAGAGACCCAGTACTTC
TRBJ1-6 | - | TRBV28 | many | CASFRDRNSPLHF | TGTGCCAGCTTCCGGGACCGGAATTCACCCCTCCACTTT
TRBJ2-1 | - | TRBV6-2/TRBV6-3 | many | CASSYHQTGRLENEQFF | TGTGCCAGCAGTTACCACCAAACTGGACGCCTGGAGAATGAGCAGTTCTTC
TRBJ2-4 | TRBD1 | TRBV7-8 | many | CASSLGQGAAIQYF | TGTGCCAGCAGCTTAGGACAGGGTGCGGCCATTCAGTACTTC
TRBJ2-1 | TRBD2 | TRBV11-3 | many | CASSLGTAGDLYNEQFF | TGTGCCAGCAGCTTAGGTACAGCGGGAGATCTTTACAATGAGCAGTTCTTC
TRBJ2-3 | - | TRBV29-1 | few | CSAGLGTDTQYF | TGCAGCGCGGGACTGGGCACAGATACGCAGTATTTT
TRBJ2-1 | - | TRBV5-4 | many | CASSPDRARAYNEQFF | TGTGCCAGCAGCCCAGACCGCGCCCGAGCCTACAATGAGCAGTTCTTC
TRBJ2-1 | - | TRBV18 | many | CASSPGISYNEQFF | TGTGCCAGCTCACCCGGAATATCCTACAATGAGCAGTTCTTC
TRBJ1-1 | - | TRBV7-2 | many | CASSSHAGFGTEAFF | TGTGCCAGCAGCTCACACGCGGGTTTCGGAACTGAAGCTTTCTTT
TRBJ1-5 | - | TRBV12-3/TRBV12-4 | many | CASSTGFNQPQHF | TGTGCCAGCAGTACAGGGTTCAATCAGCCCCAGCATTTT
TRBJ1-2 | - | TRBV6-6 | many | CASSYSEGVNYGYTF | TGTGCCAGCAGTTACTCTGAGGGAGTTAACTATGGCTACACCTTC
TRBJ1-1 | TRBD1 | TRBV5-5 | few | CASSSGLGTAQVRLNTEAFF | TGTGCCAGCAGCTCCGGCCTCGGGACAGCCCAAGTCCGCTTGAACACTGAAGCTTTCTTT